This TCR beta chain stems from a study of cytomegalovirus exposure and HLA in healthy donors. V was shortened by 0 bases and J by 1 base, with 14 bases between the two germline ends. CDR1 is SGDLS and CDR2 is YYNGEE in the germline V gene. The CDR3 has 17 amino acids. Profiled with immunoSEQ multiplex PCR; TCRdb holds only in-frame clones, not every one. The sample includes roughly 250,000 clones, approximately 86% of them seen just once. The TCR sequence derives from a woman aged 30 to 39 in good health and CMV-seropositive. The rearrangement joins TRBV9 to TRBJ1-3; D is uncertain. Source material: PBMCs. This CDR3 is CASSVDLGEGSGNTIYF. CDR3 DNA sequence: TGTGCCAGCAGCGTAGACCTCGGGGAAGGTTCTGGAAACACCATATATTTT. Full variable domain (remainder filled in from reference TRBV9 and TRBJ1-3): DSGVTQTPKHLITATGQRVTLRCSPRSGDLSVYWYQQSLDQGLQFLIQYYNGEERAKGNILERFSAQQFPDLHSELNLSSLELGDSALYFCASSVDLGEGSGNTIYFGEGSWLTVV.